This entry lists 9 T cell receptor beta chains sequenced from one sample in a study of T cell changes during pregnancy in multiple sclerosis. The repertoire was sequenced with immunoSEQ multiplex PCR; TCRdb's copy has only in-frame clones and lacks some. The sample holds about 100,000 clones, approximately 92% seen once. The input for sequencing was peripheral blood, taken after pregnancy. The receptor set was obtained from a female donor with multiple sclerosis, enrolled in a pregnancy study.

The chain links TRBV7-3 to TRBJ2-7, with D possibly matching TRBD2 (6 bases). The CDR3 covers 15 residues. Deletions cut 5 bases from V and 2 bases from J, with 16 bases between. The V gene's germline CDR1 is SGHTA and CDR2 FQGTGA. CDR3 protein: CASSPGTVITYEQYF. The CDR3 DNA follows: TGTGCCAGCAGCCCCGGGACTGTTATTACCTACGAGCAGTACTTC.

V and J are TRBV4-1 and TRBJ1-5; D is uncertain. The CDR3 consists of 17 residues. V was shortened by 0 bases and J by 1 base, with 13 bases between the two germline ends. CDR1 is MGHRA, CDR2 YSYEKL, per germline. This chain's CDR3 is CASSQESTRSSNQPQHF. Written as DNA, the CDR3 is TGCGCCAGCAGCCAAGAATCTACTCGCTCGAGCAATCAGCCCCAGCATTTT.

V usage is TRBV6-6 and J usage is TRBJ2-7, with a tentative D call TRBD2 (5 bases). Germline loops: CDR1 MNHNY, CDR2 SVGAGI (reference sequence). V lost 2 bases and J 0 bases, leaving 11 bases between the germline ends. This CDR3 has 15 residues. The CDR3 DNA reads as TGTGCCAGCAGTTACGGCGATGGGAGCTCCTACGAGCAGTACTTC. It translates to CASSYGDGSSYEQYF.

The chain employs TRBV9 and TRBJ2-1; 9 nucleotides agree with TRBD2. This CDR3 has 15 amino acids. V gave up 0 bases and J gave up 7 bases; unmatched junction bases: 5. In germline, CDR1 is SGDLS, CDR2 YYNGEE. DNA for the CDR3: TGTGCCAGCAGCGTAGCGGCTAGCGGGGAGAATGAGCAGTTCTTC. Translation gives CASSVAASGENEQFF.

The rearrangement joins TRBV18 to TRBJ2-7; 8 bases match TRBD1. The CDR3 totals 16 residues. The germline CDR1 and CDR2 sequences are KGHSH and LQKENI. The V segment lost 3 bases and the J segment 0 bases; nucleotides outside the gene matches: 7. This chain's CDR3 is CASSPVTGVNSYEQYF. CDR3 DNA: TGTGCCAGCTCACCCGTGACAGGGGTCAACTCCTACGAGCAGTACTTC.

The rearrangement joins TRBV18 to TRBJ2-5; possibly TRBD1 for D (7 bases). CDR1 and CDR2 (germline): KGHSH, LQKENI. V was trimmed by 4 bases and J by 6 bases, leaving 21 bases between them. The CDR3 covers 16 residues. The CDR3 region is CASSRGGGQFGQTQYF. The CDR3, as DNA: TGTGCCAGCTCACGTGGAGGGGGACAGTTCGGTCAGACCCAGTACTTC.

This clone was seen only once. This chain joins TRBV30 and TRBJ2-7; the match to TRBD1 covers 9 bases. The V and J ends lost 4 bases and 5 bases, in that order; junction bases with no gene match: 6. This CDR3 has 13 residues. Germline lookup yields CDR1 GTSNPN and CDR2 SVGIG (reference sequence). The CDR3 loop is CAWTGTGFHEQYF. CDR3 nucleotide sequence: TGTGCCTGGACTGGGACAGGGTTCCACGAGCAGTACTTC.

This rearrangement joins TRBV19 to TRBJ1-4, with D possibly TRBD1 on 6 matching bases. Germline CDR1 reads LNHDA; CDR2 reads SQIVND (reference sequence). V lost 5 bases and J 7 bases, leaving 14 bases between the germline ends. This CDR3 is built from 14 residues. CDR3 nucleotide sequence: TGTGCCAGTAGTTTCTCCGGGACAACTGAAAAACTGTTTTTT. Translation: CASSFSGTTEKLFF.

The V and J genes are TRBV11-2 and TRBJ2-7; TRBD1 matches 9 bases. The germline gives CDR1 SGHAT, CDR2 FQNNGV. This CDR3 region has 14 residues. The V segment lost 7 bases and the J segment 3 bases; nucleotides outside the gene matches: 7. This CDR3 is CASMRQGVIYEQYF. The CDR3 region has the DNA TGTGCCAGCATGAGACAGGGGGTCATCTACGAGCAGTACTTC.